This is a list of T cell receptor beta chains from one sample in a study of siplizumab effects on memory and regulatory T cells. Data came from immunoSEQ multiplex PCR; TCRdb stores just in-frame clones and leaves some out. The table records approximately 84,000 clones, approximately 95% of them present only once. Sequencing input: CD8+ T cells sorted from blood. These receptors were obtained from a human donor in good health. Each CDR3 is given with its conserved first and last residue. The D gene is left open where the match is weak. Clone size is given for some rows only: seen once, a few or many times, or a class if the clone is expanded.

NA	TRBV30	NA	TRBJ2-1	TGTGCCTGGAATGTCCAGTTCTTC	CAWNVQFF
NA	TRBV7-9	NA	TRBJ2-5	TGTGCCAGCAGCTCGACTGGGGGGAACGACCAAGAGACCCAGTACTTC	CASSSTGGNDQETQYF
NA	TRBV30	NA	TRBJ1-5	TGTGCCTGGAGTGTGGAGATAAATCAGCCCCAGCATTTT	CAWSVEINQPQHF
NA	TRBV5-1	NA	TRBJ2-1	TGCGCCAGCAGCTTAGGCCGCAATGAGCAGTTCTTC	CASSLGRNEQFF
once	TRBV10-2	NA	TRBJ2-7	TGCGCCAGCAGCTCAGGCGCCCGCTACGAGCAGTACTTC	CASSSGARYEQYF
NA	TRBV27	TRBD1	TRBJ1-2	TGTGCCAGCAGTATGATGGGACAGTCGCCGGGCTACACCTTC	CASSMMGQSPGYTF
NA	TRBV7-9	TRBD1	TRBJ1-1	TGTGCCAGCAGCGCGAAGACAGGGGGATTCACTGAAGCTTTCTTT	CASSAKTGGFTEAFF
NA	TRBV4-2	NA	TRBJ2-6	TGTGCCAGCAGCCAAGTGTTTGTAGATCTCGGGGCCAACGTCCTGACTTTC	CASSQVFVDLGANVLTF
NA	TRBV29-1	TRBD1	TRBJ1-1	TGCAGCGTTGATAGACAGGGTAGGACGAACACTGAAGCTTTCTTT	CSVDRQGRTNTEAFF
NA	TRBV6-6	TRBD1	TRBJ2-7	TGTGCCAGTACGATAGACGAGGGGGACAGCTCCTACGAGCAGTACTTC	CASTIDEGDSSYEQYF
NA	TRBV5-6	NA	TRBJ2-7	TGTGCCAGCAGCTTGGACGACAGCTACGAGCAGTACTTC	CASSLDDSYEQYF
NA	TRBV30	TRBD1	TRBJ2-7	TGTGCCTGGAGTGGGGGACAGAGACCCTACGAGCAGTACTTC	CAWSGGQRPYEQYF
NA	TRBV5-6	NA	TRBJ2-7	TGTGCCAGCAGCGAGGGACCCGAAGGGCAGTACTTC	CASSEGPEGQYF
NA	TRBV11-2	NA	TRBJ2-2	TGTGCCAGCAGCAACAGGGAAACCGGGGAGCTGTTTTTT	CASSNRETGELFF
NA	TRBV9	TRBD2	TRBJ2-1	TGTGCCAGCAGCGTAGAACTAGCGGTCGATGAGCAGTTCTTC	CASSVELAVDEQFF
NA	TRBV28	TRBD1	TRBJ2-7	TGTGCCAGCACCCTCGGCGACAGGGGGATAGAAGAGCAGTACTTC	CASTLGDRGIEEQYF
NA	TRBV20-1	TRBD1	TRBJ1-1	TGCAGTGCTTATACAGGGGTTGGAGCTTTCTTT	CSAYTGVGAFF
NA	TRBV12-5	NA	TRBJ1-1	TGTGCTAGTGGTTTGGACCCGACGGGGGCGAACACTGAAGCTTTCTTT	CASGLDPTGANTEAFF
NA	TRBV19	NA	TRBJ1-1	TGTGCCAGTAAACTAGATGGGGCGACTGAAGCTTTCTTT	CASKLDGATEAFF
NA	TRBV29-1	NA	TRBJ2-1	TGCAGCGTTGACTGGGTTTCTAGCTCCTACAATGAGCAGTTCTTC	CSVDWVSSSYNEQFF
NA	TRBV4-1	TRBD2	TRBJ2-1	TGCGCCAGCAGCCCTCGGACTAGCGGCTCCTACAATGAGCAGTTCTTC	CASSPRTSGSYNEQFF
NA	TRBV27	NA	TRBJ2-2	TGTGCCAGCAGTGCTTGGACGGGGAACACCGGGGAGCTGTTTTTT	CASSAWTGNTGELFF
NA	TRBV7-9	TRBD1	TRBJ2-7	TGTGCCAGCAGCTTACCGGGACAGCCATACGAGCAGTACTTC	CASSLPGQPYEQYF
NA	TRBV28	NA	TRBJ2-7	TGTGCCAGCACCCCCCTTGGCGACTCCTACGAGCAGTACTTC	CASTPLGDSYEQYF
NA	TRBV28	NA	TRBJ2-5	TGTGCCAGCAGTTTATGGGCCGAAAGGGCGGAGACCCAGTACTTC	CASSLWAERAETQYF
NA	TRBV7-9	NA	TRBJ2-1	TGTGCAAAAGAATCAATAGGTAACAATGAGCAGTTCTTC	CAKESIGNNEQFF
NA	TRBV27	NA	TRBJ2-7	TGTGCCAGCAGTTTCGGCTGGACCTACGAGCAGTACTTC	CASSFGWTYEQYF
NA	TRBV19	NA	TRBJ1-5	TGTGCCAGTACCTCTTCCGTCTACAGGAGTAATCAGCCCCAGCATTTT	CASTSSVYRSNQPQHF
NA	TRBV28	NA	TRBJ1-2	TGTGCCAGCAGTTCTCCCCCGGTCAACTCTAACTATGGCTACACCTTC	CASSSPPVNSNYGYTF
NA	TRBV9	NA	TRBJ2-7	TGTGCCAGCAGCGTTAGCGGAGGGACTTCCTACGAGCAGTACTTC	CASSVSGGTSYEQYF
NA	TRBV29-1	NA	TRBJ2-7	TGCAGCGTTGAAGAGGCGACCAGGGCCTCCTACGAGCAGTACTTC	CSVEEATRASYEQYF
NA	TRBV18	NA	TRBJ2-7	TGTGCCAGCTCACCACCGGACAGCTCCTACGAGCAGTACTTC	CASSPPDSSYEQYF
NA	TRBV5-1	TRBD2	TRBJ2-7	TGCGCCAGCAGCTTGCCTAGCGGAACCTACGAGCAGTACTTC	CASSLPSGTYEQYF
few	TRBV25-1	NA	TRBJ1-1	TGTGCCAGCAGAGACAGCTTGAACACTGAAGCTTTCTTT	CASRDSLNTEAFF
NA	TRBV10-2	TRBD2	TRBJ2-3	TGCGCCAGCAGTTGGCTAGCGGAGACCTCAGATACGCAGTATTTT	CASSWLAETSDTQYF
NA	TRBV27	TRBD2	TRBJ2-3	TGTGCCAGCAGTGCCCAGACTAGCGGAAACACAGATACGCAGTATTTT	CASSAQTSGNTDTQYF
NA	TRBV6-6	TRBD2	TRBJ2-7	TGTGCCAGCACGGGGGACTACCAATCCTACGAGCAGTACTTC	CASTGDYQSYEQYF
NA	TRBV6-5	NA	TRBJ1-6	TGTGCCAGCAGCCAGACAGCCATCTATAATTCACCCCTCCACTTT	CASSQTAIYNSPLHF
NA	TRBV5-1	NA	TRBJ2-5	TGCGCCAGCAGCTTACAGTCCCCAGAGACCCAGTACTTC	CASSLQSPETQYF
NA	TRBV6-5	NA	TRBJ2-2	TGTGCCAGCAGTTACACTACCACCGGGGAGCTGTTTTTT	CASSYTTTGELFF
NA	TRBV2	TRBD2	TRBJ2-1	TGTGCCAGCAGTGAGCCGACTAGCGGACGGGGCTACAATGAGCAGTTCTTC	CASSEPTSGRGYNEQFF
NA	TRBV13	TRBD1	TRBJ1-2	TGTGCCAGCAGCGTCGAACAGGGGTTTGCCCCTGGCTACACCTTC	CASSVEQGFAPGYTF
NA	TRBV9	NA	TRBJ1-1	TGTGCCAGCAGCGTAGCTGGGATGGGCACTGAAGCTTTCTTT	CASSVAGMGTEAFF
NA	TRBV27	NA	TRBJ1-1	TGTGCCAGCAGTTTGATAGGGGGTGAAGCTTTCTTT	CASSLIGGEAFF
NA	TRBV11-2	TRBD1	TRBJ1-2	TGTGCCAGCAGCTTAGGACCGACAGGGGGCTACACCTTC	CASSLGPTGGYTF
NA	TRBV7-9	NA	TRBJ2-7	TGTGCCAGCAGCTTACTAGGAGACTACGAGCAGTACTTC	CASSLLGDYEQYF
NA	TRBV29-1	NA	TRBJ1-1	TGCAGCGTCACTCCGGGACTCCAGGGCCCTGAAGCTTTCTTT	CSVTPGLQGPEAFF
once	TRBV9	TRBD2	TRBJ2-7	TGTGCCAGCAGCTCCCCCGTTTGGGCTAGCGGGGCCTACGAGCAGTACTTC	CASSSPVWASGAYEQYF
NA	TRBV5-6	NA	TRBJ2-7	TGTGCCAGCAGCTCTGGAGACTACGAGCAGTACTTC	CASSSGDYEQYF
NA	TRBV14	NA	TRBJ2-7	TGTGCCAGCAGCCAATTCCGTAGCTCCTACGAGCAGTACTTC	CASSQFRSSYEQYF
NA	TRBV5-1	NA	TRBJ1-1	TGCGCCAGCAACGACCCCCTGACAGGTTACACTGAAGCTTTCTTT	CASNDPLTGYTEAFF
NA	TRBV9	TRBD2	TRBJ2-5	TGTGCCAGCAGCGCCCCCGGGACTAGCGGACCAGAGACCCAGTACTTC	CASSAPGTSGPETQYF
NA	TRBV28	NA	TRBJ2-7	TGTGCCAGCAGTTTTGTCTTTCTGTCGGGAACCTCCTACGAGCAGTACTTC	CASSFVFLSGTSYEQYF
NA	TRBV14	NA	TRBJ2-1	TGTGCCAGCAGCCAAGATCTGGGGTGGGCGCAGTTCTTC	CASSQDLGWAQFF